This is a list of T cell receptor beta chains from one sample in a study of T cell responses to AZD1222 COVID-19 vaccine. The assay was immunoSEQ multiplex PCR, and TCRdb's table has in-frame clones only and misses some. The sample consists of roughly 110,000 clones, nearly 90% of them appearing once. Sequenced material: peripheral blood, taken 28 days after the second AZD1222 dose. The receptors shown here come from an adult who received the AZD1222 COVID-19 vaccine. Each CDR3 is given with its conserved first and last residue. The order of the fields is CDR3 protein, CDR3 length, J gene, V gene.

CASSQDPAGTGVIYEQYF	18	TRBJ2-7	TRBV4-1
CSVSNHSGANVLTF	14	TRBJ2-6	TRBV29-1
CASSPTGGNQPQHF	14	TRBJ1-5	TRBV5-1
CASSFVGAAQETQYF	15	TRBJ2-5	TRBV5-8
CASSLLGQGYLSPLHF	16	TRBJ1-6	TRBV5-4
CATSDSTNLGPQHF	14	TRBJ1-5	TRBV24-1
CASSFGDRPYEQYF	14	TRBJ2-7	TRBV7-9
CASTPLSHRGPGNEQFF	17	TRBJ2-1	TRBV6-2/TRBV6-3
CASSYSRGPLHF	12	TRBJ1-6	TRBV6-2/TRBV6-3
CASSPGVTEQYF	12	TRBJ2-7	TRBV18
CASSLAEYEQYF	12	TRBJ2-7	TRBV28
CASGLVGDRLTEGNTEAFF	19	TRBJ1-1	TRBV12-5
CASSPWRSGFSYEQYF	16	TRBJ2-7	TRBV14
CASSSGSPTDTQYF	14	TRBJ2-3	TRBV13
CSASQRGKLDGELFF	15	TRBJ2-2	TRBV20-1
CASSFSSNEQFF	12	TRBJ2-1	TRBV7-2
CASSESWGGRRYKNIQYF	18	TRBJ2-4	TRBV2
CASTKRGDTEAFF	13	TRBJ1-1	TRBV9
CASSEGVYNSPLHF	14	TRBJ1-6	TRBV6-5
CASTWGLPGYQPQHF	15	TRBJ1-5	TRBV28
CASSTGQAVTEAFF	14	TRBJ1-1	TRBV2
CASSPQGGSSQGNF	14	TRBJ2-5	TRBV28
CASSQEKGATNEKLFF	16	TRBJ1-4	TRBV14
CSVGQGRQPQHF	12	TRBJ1-5	TRBV29-1
CASSEARTLFF	11	TRBJ1-4	TRBV6-1
CASSFLAGASDTQYF	15	TRBJ2-3	TRBV7-2
CASNRDSLMNTEAFF	15	TRBJ1-1	TRBV2
CASSLGSGQMNTEAFF	16	TRBJ1-1	TRBV27
CAISEGGPQTFSGNTIYF	18	TRBJ1-3	TRBV10-3
CASKNRDRGSLWGYTF	16	TRBJ1-2	TRBV5-6
CASSQVMNSPLHF	13	TRBJ1-6	TRBV4-1
CASSPPGRTKNIQYF	15	TRBJ2-4	TRBV18
CASSLGAGNTQYF	13	TRBJ2-3	TRBV11-2
CSVRLRSQDEQFF	13	TRBJ2-1	TRBV29-1
CASQVGYGYTF	11	TRBJ1-2	TRBV30
CASSNPTDTQYF	12	TRBJ2-3	TRBV5-1
CASSYSTSGSSDTQYF	16	TRBJ2-3	TRBV6-5
CASSIGGAGQTQYF	14	TRBJ2-5	TRBV5-1
CASSKNGQQGETQYF	15	TRBJ2-5	TRBV7-8
CAWSLGDTGELFF	13	TRBJ2-2	TRBV30
CASTEGSTYNEQFF	14	TRBJ2-1	TRBV19
CASSTRQGPVNTEAFF	16	TRBJ1-1	TRBV6-4
CAWDRRENTEAFF	13	TRBJ1-1	TRBV30
CASSETTLNQPQHF	14	TRBJ1-5	TRBV6-1
CASRGVGEGEAFF	13	TRBJ1-1	TRBV28
CASSFGSNQPQHF	13	TRBJ1-5	TRBV12-3/TRBV12-4
CASSSSHRGGNEKLFF	16	TRBJ1-4	TRBV13